The TCR beta chain under discussion was sequenced for a study of blood T cells in healthy people across ages. Study observations and caveats: Diversity was estimated from one million T cells, and these estimates were considered underestimates.

Healthy Caucasian individuals from Russia aged about 6 to 90 served as donors. Each sample used at least 6 million PBMCs. The authors extracted at least 6 micrograms of total RNA per sample. A sample-barcoded 5' primer and a J-beta primer mix were used in a second PCR of about 7 to 12 cycles. TCRdb analysed the 5' RACE reads with MiXCR anew, one entry per CDR3 protein. The data contain roughly 1.4 million distinct CDR3 sequences, 45% to 70% of them singletons. This clonotype was detected only a few times. Its matching antigen is unknown. V shed 2 bases, J shed 4 bases, and the junction held 9 bases outside the gene matches. The CDR3 covers 16 residues. The germline V gene encodes CDR1 SGHRS and CDR2 YFSETQ.

The receptor was derived from a young man in good health. The sample taken for sequencing was blood. The chain couples TRBV5-1 to TRBJ2-3, with 8 bases fitting TRBD2. The CDR3 protein is CASSFSAGGGADTQYF. In DNA, the CDR3 is TGCGCCAGCAGCTTCTCTGCGGGAGGCGGCGCAGATACGCAGTATTTT.